Listed below are T cell receptor beta chains from one sample, sequenced in a study of cytomegalovirus exposure and HLA in healthy donors. TCRdb's copy holds only in-frame clones and misses some; the assay was immunoSEQ multiplex PCR. The profile shows tens of thousands of clones, approximately 57% of them singletons. Sequenced material: PBMCs. The source is a man aged 30 to 39 in good health and CMV-seropositive. The CDR3 runs from the conserved cysteine through the conserved F or W. D genes are given only for firm matches. Part of the rows lack a size; the others show once, few, many or a class for expanded clones.

CDR3 DNA	CDR3 protein	D gene	clone size	V gene	J gene
TGCGCCAGCGCCCCCGGGAACACCGGGGAGCTGTTTTTT	CASAPGNTGELFF	-	few	TRBV5-1	TRBJ2-2
TGTGCCAGCAGCCCTCGCCTAGCGGGAGGGAATGAGCAGTTCTTC	CASSPRLAGGNEQFF	TRBD2	few	TRBV7-2	TRBJ2-1
TGTGCCAGTAGTATAGATCCACAGGGGCGTAGCAATCAGCCCCAGCATTTT	CASSIDPQGRSNQPQHF	TRBD1	-	TRBV19	TRBJ1-5
TGTGCCAGCAGCGGGACTAGCGGGAGGAGGTACGAGCAGTACTTC	CASSGTSGRRYEQYF	TRBD2	-	TRBV7-2	TRBJ2-7
TGTGCCATCAGTGAGTCAGAGCGGGGAGGAGGGCAAAGACAGCCCCAGCATTTT	CAISESERGGGQRQPQHF	-	-	TRBV10-3	TRBJ1-5
TGTGCCAAACTGCCGGGACACCCTCGGGCCCAGTACTTC	CAKLPGHPRAQYF	-	-	TRBV27	TRBJ2-5
TGTGCCACAGGACAGCTATCCTCCTACGAGCAGTACTTC	CATGQLSSYEQYF	-	-	TRBV7-6	TRBJ2-7
TGTGCCATCAGCCCATCAATCGGGGAGCTGTTTTTT	CAISPSIGELFF	-	-	TRBV10-3	TRBJ2-2
TGTGCCAGCAGCGCCCACAGGGGCTACTCTGGAAACACCATATATTTT	CASSAHRGYSGNTIYF	TRBD1	-	TRBV9	TRBJ1-3
TGTGCCAGCAGCTTTCAACTAGCGGGAGGAGTTAACAATGAGCAGTTCTTC	CASSFQLAGGVNNEQFF	TRBD2	-	TRBV11-2	TRBJ2-1
TGTGCCAGCCGGGACAGGTCCTACGAGCAGTACTTC	CASRDRSYEQYF	TRBD1	once	TRBV27	TRBJ2-7
TGTGCCAGCAGCGAAGGGGCTAGCGGGAGGCCAGAGACCCAGTACTTC	CASSEGASGRPETQYF	TRBD2	-	TRBV9	TRBJ2-5
TGTGCCAGCCGAACCTCTAAACTTGCGGGACAGAGCTACGAGCAGTACTTC	CASRTSKLAGQSYEQYF	-	-	TRBV2	TRBJ2-7
TGTGCCAGCAACGAGCTCATCGACAGGGGGAGAAATGAGCAGTTCTTC	CASNELIDRGRNEQFF	TRBD1	-	TRBV7-9	TRBJ2-1
TGCGCCAGCAGGGACAGCTCAAACTATGGCTACACCTTC	CASRDSSNYGYTF	-	-	TRBV10-2	TRBJ1-2
TGTGCCAGCAGATCCGGGACTAGCGGGGGCACACTCACAGATACGCAGTATTTT	CASRSGTSGGTLTDTQYF	TRBD2	-	TRBV5-4	TRBJ2-3
TGTGCTAGTGGCATCGGACAGGGGGGCACTGAAGCTTTCTTT	CASGIGQGGTEAFF	TRBD1	-	TRBV12-5	TRBJ1-1
TGTGCCAGCAGCGGGGGGGCCGGGACTAGCGGGGCTTCCTACAATGAGCAGTTCTTC	CASSGGAGTSGASYNEQFF	TRBD2	-	TRBV7-9	TRBJ2-1
TGTGCCAGCTCACCGACAGGCGGGTTCTACGAGCAGTACTTC	CASSPTGGFYEQYF	-	-	TRBV18	TRBJ2-7
TGCAGCGTTGAGACACTTGGGTCCGAGCAGTACTTC	CSVETLGSEQYF	-	-	TRBV29-1	TRBJ2-7
TGTGCCAGCAGCTTAGCGCTAGCGGGAGATACCTACGAGCAGTACTTC	CASSLALAGDTYEQYF	TRBD2	few	TRBV7-8	TRBJ2-7
TGTGCCAGCACCCCGGCGGGGCTAGCGGGAGCGGACGAGCAGTACTTC	CASTPAGLAGADEQYF	TRBD2	few	TRBV4-2	TRBJ2-7
TGTGCCAGCAGCTTTCGGACTAGCACAGATACGCAGTATTTT	CASSFRTSTDTQYF	-	-	TRBV5-4	TRBJ2-3
TGTGCCAGCAGCTACGGGGGATACGAGCAGTACTTC	CASSYGGYEQYF	-	-	TRBV11-2	TRBJ2-7
TGTGCCAGCAGAGCCGGACAGGGTCCGGGCAATCAGCCCCAGCATTTT	CASRAGQGPGNQPQHF	TRBD1	-	TRBV2	TRBJ1-5
TGTGCCAGCAGCTCCGGGGGGGGAGGGACCGGCTACACCTTC	CASSSGGGGTGYTF	-	few	TRBV7-9	TRBJ1-2
TGTGCCAGCACCACGACAGGGATGAACACTGAAGCTTTCTTT	CASTTTGMNTEAFF	TRBD1	-	TRBV6-5	TRBJ1-1
TGCGCCAGCAGCCAAGATATCGGGACAGGGACCCAAGAGACCCAGTACTTC	CASSQDIGTGTQETQYF	TRBD1	-	TRBV4-1	TRBJ2-5
TGTGCCAGCAGTGACCCCGGGACAGGGGGCTACGAGCAGTACTTC	CASSDPGTGGYEQYF	TRBD1	-	TRBV2	TRBJ2-7
TGTGCCAGCAGCGGCGGCTCCTACAATGAGCAGTTCTTC	CASSGGSYNEQFF	-	-	TRBV7-9	TRBJ2-1
TGTGCCAGCTCACAACGGTTCACTGAAGCTTTCTTT	CASSQRFTEAFF	-	-	TRBV18	TRBJ1-1
TGTGCCAGCAGTCTACAGGGCGGGAGAGCTTTCTTT	CASSLQGGRAFF	-	-	TRBV6-5	TRBJ1-1
TGTGCCAGCAGGATCCTACAGGGGGCGAATTACTATGGCTACACCTTC	CASRILQGANYYGYTF	TRBD1	-	TRBV28	TRBJ1-2
TGTGCCAGCTCACCGATTCGGGGGGCAAGGGGGACTGAAGCTTTCTTT	CASSPIRGARGTEAFF	-	few	TRBV18	TRBJ1-1
TGTGCCAGCAGACCAGATCAGGGGCCTATTCAAGAGACCCAGTACTTC	CASRPDQGPIQETQYF	-	-	TRBV5-4	TRBJ2-5
TGCGCCAGCAGCTTGGGGATTAGCGGGGGGGACTCCGTTTTC	CASSLGISGGDSVF	TRBD2	-	TRBV5-1	TRBJ2-4
TGTGCCAGCAGTGAACTAGCGCGTAACAATGAGCAGTTCTTC	CASSELARNNEQFF	TRBD2	-	TRBV6-4	TRBJ2-1
TGTGCCAGCAATGTCGAGGTTATCGGGGGCTACACCTTC	CASNVEVIGGYTF	-	-	TRBV2	TRBJ1-2
TGTGCCAGCAGCTTGGGAGGACAGGGGGCAACTGAAGCTTTCTTT	CASSLGGQGATEAFF	TRBD1	-	TRBV5-4	TRBJ1-1
TGTGCCAGCAGCGGGCGGGCAGATACGCAGTATTTT	CASSGRADTQYF	-	few	TRBV5-5	TRBJ2-3
TGTGCCAGCAGCCAAGGGACTAGCGGGTTCTACGAGCAGTACTTC	CASSQGTSGFYEQYF	TRBD2	few	TRBV14	TRBJ2-7
TGTGCCAGCAGCCAGGATACCGGGACTAGGGAGACCCAGTACTTC	CASSQDTGTRETQYF	TRBD2	-	TRBV4-2	TRBJ2-5